This TCR beta chain was recovered during a study of human T cells and chemical hapten exposure. Study as a whole: Sensitization involved placing 2% DPC onto a roughly 2 cm by roughly 2 cm region of upper inner arm skin. The study, taken as a whole, reports: Significantly greater numbers of large CDR3 similarity clusters came from expanded TCRs than from controls.

Note on this clonotype: Its target is unknown.

Time point indicated: patch test 2, 6 weeks after DPC sensitization. Treatment in this sample: therapeutic diphenylcyclopropenone sensitization with weekly scalp DPC. Suited to DPC and affected by alopecia, the donors ranged from 18 to 70 years old. For the library, individual cDNA molecules each received unique molecular identifiers. TCRdb re-called the RACE reads through MiXCR, storing one row per CDR3 protein. The data show tens of thousands of distinct CDR3 sequences, with more than 9.5% seen just once and around 2.1% held by the top ten. The material sequenced was whole blood, taken in connection with sensitization to the hapten diphenylcyclopropenone (DPC). The receptor comes from a man aged 35-49 years with alopecia areata. Some clones in this sample may be carry-over from other donors' samples.

Here the CDR3 DNA reads TGTGCCAGCAGTTACAGGCTAGCGGGCCTAGATACGCAGTATTTT. It encodes CASSYRLAGLDTQYF. The chain recombines TRBV6-2 or TRBV6-3 with TRBJ2-3; 8 bases fit TRBD2. V gave up 2 bases and J gave up 5 bases; unmatched junction bases: 6. This CDR3 spans 15 amino acids. Germline V CDR1 and CDR2: MNHEY, SVGEGT.